This T cell receptor beta chain was identified during a study of blood T cell repertoires in COVID-19. Measured with immunoSEQ multiplex PCR; TCRdb has only the in-frame clones, and not every one. The profile shows approximately 160,000 clones, about four fifths of them singletons. The CDR3 spans 17 residues. V dropped 3 bases and J dropped 3; count of bases not matched to a gene: 14. Germline CDR1 is SGDLS and CDR2 is YYNGEE. In this sample, this clone turned up once. This chain joins TRBV9 and TRBJ1-2, with 7 bases lining up with TRBD1. Sequencing was performed on peripheral blood. The source is a woman of 80 years or more with acute or convalescent COVID-19. In nucleotides, the CDR3 is TGTGCCAGCAGCGCGGGACCCTTATTTCAGGGGGACTATGGCTACACCTTC. Translation: CASSAGPLFQGDYGYTF.